This T cell receptor beta chain was identified during a study of shared clonotypes between healthy human individuals. Germline-derived CDR1 and CDR2 are SQVTM and ANQGSEA. Trimming took 5 bases from V and 1 from J; bases not matched to a gene: 1. This CDR3 has 12 amino acids. TCRdb's table, derived via immunoSEQ multiplex PCR, lists solely in-frame clones and lacks some. The sample lists over a million clones, approximately 80% occurring once. Worth noting for this clone: One base separates it from a far larger clone, so it is likely a read error. The sample contains more than one DNA sequence encoding this CDR3.

This sequence joins TRBV29-1 and TRBJ1-1, with 7 bases lining up with TRBD1. Sequencing was performed on memory CD4+ T cells from PBMCs. Subset meaning: CD45RA-negative fraction. This TCR was sampled from a man younger than 30 in good health. Some clones in this sample may be carry-over from other donors' samples. CDR3 protein: CSVRTGNTEAFF. CDR3 coding DNA: TGCAGCGTTCGGACAGGGAACACTGAAGCTTTCTTT.